This T cell receptor (beta chain) appears in the sequencing data of a study of blood T cell repertoires in COVID-19. Source study methods: Amplification from reference gene primers served as the basis for estimated nucleated cell counts. Method: immunoSEQ multiplex PCR; TCRdb's copy keeps in-frame clones and lacks some. Clone size and the V and J calls come from that table; the DNA yielded D and trimming. The data show roughly 140,000 clones, around 90% seen once. Trimming at V came to 5 bases and at J to 3 bases, leaving 8 bases not matched to a gene. CDR3 length: 15 amino acids. Per the germline V gene, CDR1 is SQVTM and CDR2 is ANQGSEA.

Input material: peripheral blood. The chain links TRBV29-1 to TRBJ2-7, with 12 bases lining up with TRBD1. This TCR was recovered from a man between 65 and 80 years old with acute or convalescent COVID-19. CDR3 DNA: TGCAGCGTTTGTACCGGGACAGGGGGCAACTACGAGCAGTACTTC. Translated: CSVCTGTGGNYEQYF.